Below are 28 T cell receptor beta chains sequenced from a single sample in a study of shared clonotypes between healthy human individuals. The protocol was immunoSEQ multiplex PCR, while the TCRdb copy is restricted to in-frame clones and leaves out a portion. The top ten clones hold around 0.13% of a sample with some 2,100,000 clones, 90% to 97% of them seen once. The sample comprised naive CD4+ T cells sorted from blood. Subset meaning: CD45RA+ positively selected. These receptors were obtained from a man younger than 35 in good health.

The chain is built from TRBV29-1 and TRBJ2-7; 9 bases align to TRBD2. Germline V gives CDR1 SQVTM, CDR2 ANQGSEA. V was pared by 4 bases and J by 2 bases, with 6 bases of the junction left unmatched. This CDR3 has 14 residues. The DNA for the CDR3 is TGCAGCGTTGGGGGGCTAGCGGGGCCCTACGAGCAGTACTTC. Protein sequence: CSVGGLAGPYEQYF.

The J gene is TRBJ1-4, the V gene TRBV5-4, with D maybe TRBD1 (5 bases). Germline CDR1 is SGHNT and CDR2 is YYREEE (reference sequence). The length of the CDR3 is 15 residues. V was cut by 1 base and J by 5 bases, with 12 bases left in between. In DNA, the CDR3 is TGTGCCAGCAGCTTGCGGGGGGGACTCAATGAAAAACTGTTTTTT. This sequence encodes CASSLRGGLNEKLFF.

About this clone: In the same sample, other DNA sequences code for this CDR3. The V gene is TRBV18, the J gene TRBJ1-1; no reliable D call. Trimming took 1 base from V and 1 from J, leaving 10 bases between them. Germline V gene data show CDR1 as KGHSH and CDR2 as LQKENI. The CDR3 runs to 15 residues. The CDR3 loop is CASSPREGKNTEAFF. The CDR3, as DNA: TGTGCCAGCTCACCACGGGAAGGGAAGAACACTGAAGCTTTCTTT.

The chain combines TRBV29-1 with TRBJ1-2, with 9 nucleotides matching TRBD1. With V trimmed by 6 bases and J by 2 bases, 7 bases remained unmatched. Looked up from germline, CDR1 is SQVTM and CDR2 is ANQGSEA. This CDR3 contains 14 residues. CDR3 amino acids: CSVTEQGANYGYTF. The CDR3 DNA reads TGCAGCGTAACCGAACAGGGGGCGAACTATGGCTACACCTTC.

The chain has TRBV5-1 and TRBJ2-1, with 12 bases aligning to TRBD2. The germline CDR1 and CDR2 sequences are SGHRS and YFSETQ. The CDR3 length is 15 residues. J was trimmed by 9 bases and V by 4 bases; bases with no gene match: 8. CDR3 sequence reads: CASSPWTSGNTEQFF. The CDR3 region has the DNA TGCGCCAGCAGCCCCTGGACTAGCGGGAATACTGAGCAGTTCTTC.

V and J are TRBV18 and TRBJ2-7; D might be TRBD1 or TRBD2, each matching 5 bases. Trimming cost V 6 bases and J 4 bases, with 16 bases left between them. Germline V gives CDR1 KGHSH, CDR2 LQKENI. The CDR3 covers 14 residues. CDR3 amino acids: CASSPIMGDYEQYF. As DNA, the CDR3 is TGTGCCAGCTCGCCAATTATGGGGGATTACGAGCAGTACTTC.

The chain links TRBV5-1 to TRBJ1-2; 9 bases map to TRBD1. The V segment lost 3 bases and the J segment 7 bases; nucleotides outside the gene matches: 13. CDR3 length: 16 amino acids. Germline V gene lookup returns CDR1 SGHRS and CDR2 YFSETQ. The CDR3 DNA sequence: TGCGCCAGCAGCTCGTTGACGGGACAGGGATTTGGTGGCTACACCTTC. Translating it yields CASSSLTGQGFGGYTF.

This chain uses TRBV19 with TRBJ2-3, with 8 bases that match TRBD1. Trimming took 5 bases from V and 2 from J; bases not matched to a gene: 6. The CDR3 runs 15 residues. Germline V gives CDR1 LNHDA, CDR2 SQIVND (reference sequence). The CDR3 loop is CASSDRGADTDTQYF. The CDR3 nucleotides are TGTGCCAGTAGTGACAGGGGCGCAGACACAGATACGCAGTATTTT.

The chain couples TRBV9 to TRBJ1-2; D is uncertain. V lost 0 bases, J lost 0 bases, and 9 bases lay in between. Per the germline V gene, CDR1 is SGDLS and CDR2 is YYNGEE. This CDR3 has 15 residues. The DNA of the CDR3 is TGTGCCAGCAGCGTAGCGGGCAGTTCTAACTATGGCTACACCTTC. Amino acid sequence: CASSVAGSSNYGYTF.

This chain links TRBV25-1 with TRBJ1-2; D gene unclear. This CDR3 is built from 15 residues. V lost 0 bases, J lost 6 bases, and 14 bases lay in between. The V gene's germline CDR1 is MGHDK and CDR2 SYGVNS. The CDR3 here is CASSEYRGVADGYTF. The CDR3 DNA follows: TGTGCCAGCAGTGAATATCGAGGAGTAGCGGATGGCTACACCTTC.

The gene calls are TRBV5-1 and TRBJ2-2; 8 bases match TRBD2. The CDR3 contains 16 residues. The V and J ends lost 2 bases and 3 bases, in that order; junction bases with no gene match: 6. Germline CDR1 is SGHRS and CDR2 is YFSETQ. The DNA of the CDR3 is TGCGCCAGCAGCTTCGGCAGCGGGAGTGACACCGGGGAGCTGTTTTTT. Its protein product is CASSFGSGSDTGELFF.

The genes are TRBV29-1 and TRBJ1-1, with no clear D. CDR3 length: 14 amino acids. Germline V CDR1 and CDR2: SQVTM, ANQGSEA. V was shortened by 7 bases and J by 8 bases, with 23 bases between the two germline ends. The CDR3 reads CSAAVGTDVREAFF. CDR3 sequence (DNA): TGCAGCGCCGCAGTCGGTACAGATGTCAGGGAAGCTTTCTTT.

CDR3 protein: CASSISPWNYEQYF. CDR3 bases: TGTGCCAGTAGTATTTCGCCCTGGAACTACGAGCAGTACTTC. The chain carries TRBV19 and TRBJ2-7; D not resolved. Trimming took off 3 bases at V and 3 bases at J, with 12 bases between the two ends. The CDR3 consists of 14 residues. Germline V lookup: CDR1 LNHDA, CDR2 SQIVND (reference sequence). Complete variable domain (other parts from reference TRBV19 and TRBJ2-7): DGGITQSPKYLFRKEGQNVTLSCEQNLNHDAMYWYRQDPGQGLRLIYYSQIVNDFQKGDIAEGYSVSREKKESFPLTVTSAQKNPTAFYLCASSISPWNYEQYFGPGTRLTVT.

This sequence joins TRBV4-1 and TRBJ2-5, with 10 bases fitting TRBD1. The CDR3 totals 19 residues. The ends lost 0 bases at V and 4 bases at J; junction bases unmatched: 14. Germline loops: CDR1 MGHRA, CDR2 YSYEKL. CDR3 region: CASSQDSFLTGGEGETQYF. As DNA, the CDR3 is TGCGCCAGCAGCCAAGATTCATTTTTGACAGGGGGCGAGGGAGAGACCCAGTACTTC.

For the CDR3, the DNA is TGTGCCAGCAGCCCCGGGACAGAACAATACGAGCAGTACTTC. Protein product: CASSPGTEQYEQYF. This sequence joins TRBV27 and TRBJ2-7, with 7 bases fitting TRBD1. J was trimmed by 4 bases and V by 6 bases; bases with no gene match: 9. Per germline, CDR1 MNHEY and CDR2 SMNVEV (reference sequence). The CDR3 consists of 14 residues.

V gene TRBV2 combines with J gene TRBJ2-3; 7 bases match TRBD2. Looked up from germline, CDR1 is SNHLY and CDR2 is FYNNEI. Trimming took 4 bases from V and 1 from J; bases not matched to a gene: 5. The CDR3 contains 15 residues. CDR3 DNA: TGTGCCAGCAGTGGGGAGGGAGCTGGCACAGATACGCAGTATTTT. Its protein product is CASSGEGAGTDTQYF.

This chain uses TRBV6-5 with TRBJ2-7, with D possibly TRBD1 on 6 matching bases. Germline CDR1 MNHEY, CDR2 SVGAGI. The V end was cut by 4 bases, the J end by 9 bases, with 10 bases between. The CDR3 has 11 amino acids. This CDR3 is CASSFGQSQYF. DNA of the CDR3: TGTGCCAGCAGTTTTGGACAGTCGCAGTACTTC.

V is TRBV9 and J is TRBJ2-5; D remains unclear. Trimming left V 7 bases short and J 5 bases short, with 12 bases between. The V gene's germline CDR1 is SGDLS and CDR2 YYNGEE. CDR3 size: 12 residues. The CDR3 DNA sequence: TGTGCCAGCTCCGATGAGTCGGAGACCCAGTACTTC. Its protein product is CASSDESETQYF.

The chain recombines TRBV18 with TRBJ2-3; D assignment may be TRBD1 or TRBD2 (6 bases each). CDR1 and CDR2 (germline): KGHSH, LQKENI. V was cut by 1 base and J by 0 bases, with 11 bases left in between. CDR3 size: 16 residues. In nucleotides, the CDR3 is TGTGCCAGCTCACCACAACAGGGACTGAGCACAGATACGCAGTATTTT. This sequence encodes CASSPQQGLSTDTQYF.

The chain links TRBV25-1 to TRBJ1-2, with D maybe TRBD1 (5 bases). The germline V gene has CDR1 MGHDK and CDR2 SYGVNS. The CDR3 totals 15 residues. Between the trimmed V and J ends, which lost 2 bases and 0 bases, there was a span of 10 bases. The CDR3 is CASSEGRAPNYGYTF. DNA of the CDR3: TGTGCCAGCAGTGAAGGCAGGGCCCCTAACTATGGCTACACCTTC.

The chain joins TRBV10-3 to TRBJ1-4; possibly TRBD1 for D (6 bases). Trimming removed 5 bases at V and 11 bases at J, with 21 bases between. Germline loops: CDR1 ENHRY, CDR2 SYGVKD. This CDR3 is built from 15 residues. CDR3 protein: CAISSTRETGDKLFF. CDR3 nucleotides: TGTGCCATCAGTTCCACTCGAGAGACAGGAGACAAACTGTTTTTT.

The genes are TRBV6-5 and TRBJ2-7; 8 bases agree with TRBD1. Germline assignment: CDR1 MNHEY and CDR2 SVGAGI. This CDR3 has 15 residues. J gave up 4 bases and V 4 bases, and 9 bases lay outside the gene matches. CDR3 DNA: TGTGCCAGCAGTTTCACGACAGGGGTATCGTACGAGCAGTACTTC. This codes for CASSFTTGVSYEQYF.

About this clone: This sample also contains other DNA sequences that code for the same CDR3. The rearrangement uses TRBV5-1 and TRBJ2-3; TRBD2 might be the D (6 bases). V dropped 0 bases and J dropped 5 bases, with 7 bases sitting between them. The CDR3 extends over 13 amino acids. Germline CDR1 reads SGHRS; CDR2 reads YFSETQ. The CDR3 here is CASSLAGEDTQYF. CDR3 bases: TGCGCCAGCAGCTTGGCGGGAGAAGATACGCAGTATTTT.

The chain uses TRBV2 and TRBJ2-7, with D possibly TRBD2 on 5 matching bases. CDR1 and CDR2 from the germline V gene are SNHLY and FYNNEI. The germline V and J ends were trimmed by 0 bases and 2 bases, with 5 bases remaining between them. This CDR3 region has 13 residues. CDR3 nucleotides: TGTGCCAGCAGTGAAGCGGGAGCCTACGAGCAGTACTTC. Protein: CASSEAGAYEQYF.

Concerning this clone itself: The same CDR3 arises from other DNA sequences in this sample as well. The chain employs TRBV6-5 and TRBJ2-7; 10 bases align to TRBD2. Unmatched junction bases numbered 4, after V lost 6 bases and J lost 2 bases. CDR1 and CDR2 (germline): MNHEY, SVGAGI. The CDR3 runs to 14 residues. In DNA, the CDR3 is TGTGCCAGCAGCCGGACTAGCGGACCCTACGAGCAGTACTTC. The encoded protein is CASSRTSGPYEQYF.

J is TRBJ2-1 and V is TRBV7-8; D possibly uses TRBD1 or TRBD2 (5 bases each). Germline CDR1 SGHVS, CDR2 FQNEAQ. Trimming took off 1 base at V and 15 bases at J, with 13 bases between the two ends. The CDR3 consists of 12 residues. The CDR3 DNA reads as TGTGCCAGCAGCTTAGAGGTAGGGGACCCGTTCTTC. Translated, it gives CASSLEVGDPFF.

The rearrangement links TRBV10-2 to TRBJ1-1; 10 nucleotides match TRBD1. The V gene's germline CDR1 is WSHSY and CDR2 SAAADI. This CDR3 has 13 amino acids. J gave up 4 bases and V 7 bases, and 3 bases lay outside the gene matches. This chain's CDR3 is CASTWTGGTEAFF. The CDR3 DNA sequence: TGCGCCAGCACCTGGACAGGGGGCACTGAAGCTTTCTTT.

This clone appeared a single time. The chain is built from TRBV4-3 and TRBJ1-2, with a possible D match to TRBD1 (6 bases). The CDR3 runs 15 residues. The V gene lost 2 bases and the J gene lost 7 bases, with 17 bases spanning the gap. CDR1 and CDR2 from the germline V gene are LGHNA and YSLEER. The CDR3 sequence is CASSQLSGGAGGYTF. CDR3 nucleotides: TGCGCCAGCAGCCAATTGAGCGGGGGCGCGGGTGGCTACACCTTC.